Sequencing of this TCR beta chain was carried out in a study of early T cells in non-severe SARS-CoV-2 infection. For the study at large: It was bulk RNA from unsorted whole blood that was sequenced, and the chains were unpaired.

V trimming: 4 bases; J trimming: 5 bases; junction bases outside the gene matches: 16. Germline lookup yields CDR1 DFQATT and CDR2 SNEGSKA (reference sequence). The CDR3 has 16 amino acids. Each CDR3 protein gets one entry after TCRdb re-called the 5' RACE reads with MiXCR. The sample includes about 19,000 distinct CDR3 sequences, about 4% of them seen just once. This clonotype was found many times. The rearrangement joins TRBV20-1 to TRBJ2-5; 7 bases agree with TRBD2. The receptor was derived from an adult who was a healthcare worker with PCR-confirmed SARS-CoV-2 infection or an uninfected control (not recorded which). The sample comprised whole blood. CDR3 coding DNA: TGCAGTGCTAAAAAACGGCTAGCGGTCCCTGAGGAGACCCAGTACTTC. Amino acid sequence: CSAKKRLAVPEETQYF.